The TCR beta chain under discussion was sequenced for a study of technical replicates of blood from a handful of donors. Assay used: immunoSEQ multiplex PCR; TCRdb lists only in-frame clones, some missing. The table shows about 88,000 clones, with around 93% occurring only once. The trim removed 5 bases at V and 4 bases at J, leaving 10 bases unmatched. Germline CDR1 and CDR2: MNHEY and SMNVEV (reference sequence). The CDR3 length is 15 residues. Sequencing was done on a sample of T cells isolated from PBMCs. The receptor was derived from a human donor in good health. The rearrangement links TRBV27 to TRBJ2-7; 8 positions agree with TRBD2. The CDR3: CASSPIAGRPYEQYF. In DNA, the CDR3 is TGTGCCAGCAGTCCCATAGCGGGACGGCCGTACGAGCAGTACTTC.